The 9 T cell receptor beta chains listed next were all sequenced from one sample in a study of blood T cell repertoires in COVID-19. Some clones are missing from TCRdb's copy, which holds only in-frame ones; the method was immunoSEQ multiplex PCR. The sample lists 450,000 to 500,000 clones; roughly 90% were seen once. Sequenced input: PBMCs or T cells enriched from blood (not recorded which). The receptor set was obtained from a woman younger than 35 who had recovered from COVID-19.

This chain links TRBV30 with TRBJ1-2; maybe TRBD1 (6 bases). The CDR3 consists of 12 residues. The germline V and J ends were trimmed by 2 bases and 6 bases, with 10 bases remaining between them. The germline V gene encodes CDR1 GTSNPN and CDR2 SVGIG (reference sequence). The CDR3 loop is CAWSQRDNGYTF. The DNA for the CDR3 is TGTGCCTGGAGTCAACGGGACAATGGCTACACCTTC.

The rearrangement links TRBV28 to TRBJ2-3; 9 nucleotides agree with TRBD2. The germline gives CDR1 MDHEN, CDR2 SYDVKM. V dropped 6 bases and J dropped 6; count of bases not matched to a gene: 10. This CDR3 has 15 amino acids. The CDR3 region has the DNA TGTGCCAGCAGGGCGCCCAGCGGGGGGCGGGATACGCAGTATTTT. Protein: CASRAPSGGRDTQYF.

There are a few counts of this clone. The V and J genes are TRBV30 and TRBJ1-5; the match to TRBD1 covers 10 bases. J lost 6 bases, V lost 5 bases, and 4 bases had no gene match. CDR1 and CDR2 from the germline V gene are GTSNPN and SVGIG (reference sequence). The CDR3 runs 13 residues. The CDR3 DNA reads TGTGCCTGGTCCGGGACAGGGGTTCAGCCCCAGCATTTT. It encodes CAWSGTGVQPQHF.

The CDR3, as DNA: TGTGCCTGGAACGAGGGGGACACTGAAGCTTTCTTT. Its protein is CAWNEGDTEAFF. The chain recombines TRBV30 with TRBJ1-1, with D perhaps matching TRBD1 (6 bases). The CDR3 has 12 residues. Trimming pared 4 bases from V and 3 bases from J, leaving 9 bases between. Germline V CDR1 and CDR2: GTSNPN, SVGIG (reference sequence).

This chain joins TRBV2 and TRBJ2-6; D possibly corresponds to TRBD2 (5 bases). CDR3 length: 15 residues. Between the trimmed V and J ends, which lost 11 bases and 4 bases, there was a span of 18 bases. Germline CDR1 SNHLY, CDR2 FYNNEI. CDR3 sequence reads: CAGYVRGSGANVLTF. CDR3 DNA sequence: TGTGCCGGTTATGTCCGAGGGTCCGGGGCCAACGTCCTGACTTTC. Filled out from reference TRBV2 and TRBJ2-6, the complete variable domain reads EPEVTQTPSHQVTQMGQEVILRCVPISNHLYFYWYRQILGQKVEFLVSFYNNEISEKSEIFDDQFSVERPDGSNFTLKIRSTKLEDSAMYFCAGYVRGSGANVLTFGAGSRLTVL.

The chain links TRBV10-1 to TRBJ1-3, with a weak D call TRBD1 (6 bases). Germline assignment: CDR1 WNHNN and CDR2 SYGVQD (reference sequence). This CDR3 comprises 15 residues. V lost 1 base to trimming and J lost 2 bases, with 9 bases between them. The CDR3 loop reads CASSEYREPGNTIYF. CDR3 nucleotide sequence: TGCGCCAGCAGTGAGTACAGGGAACCTGGAAACACCATATATTTT.

V gene TRBV9 combines with J gene TRBJ1-5; D unresolved. Looked up from germline, CDR1 is SGDLS and CDR2 is YYNGEE. With 0 bases removed from V and 3 bases from J, the gap between germline ends came to 4 bases. The CDR3 sequence is 13 residues long. The CDR3 DNA is TGTGCCAGCAGCGTAGGGCTCAATCAGCCCCAGCATTTT. This codes for CASSVGLNQPQHF.

This chain uses TRBV5-1 with TRBJ2-1; 9 nucleotides match TRBD2. Germline loops: CDR1 SGHRS, CDR2 YFSETQ. The V segment lost 5 bases and the J segment 7 bases; nucleotides outside the gene matches: 4. There are 13 residues in the CDR3. CDR3 nucleotides: TGCGCCAGCAGTGGACTAGCGAAAAATGAGCAGTTCTTC. The encoded protein is CASSGLAKNEQFF.

This chain links TRBV27 with TRBJ2-2; D might be TRBD1 (6 bases). Trimming left V 1 base short and J 0 bases short, with 21 bases between. CDR3 length: 20 residues. CDR1 is MNHEY, CDR2 SMNVEV, per germline (reference sequence). The CDR3 region is CASSLYRTLSDRANTGELFF. CDR3 coding DNA: TGTGCCAGCAGTTTATATCGGACTCTTTCGGACAGAGCGAACACCGGGGAGCTGTTTTTT.